The source of this TCR beta chain is a study of cytomegalovirus exposure and HLA in healthy donors. Turning to this clone: What it binds is not known.

Germline values: CDR1 LNHDA, CDR2 SQIVND (reference sequence). V shed 10 bases and J shed 1 base, with 7 bases lying between them. This CDR3 spans 11 amino acids. Study findings and constraints: Most subjects had HLA-A and HLA-B alleles reportedly predicted accurately by TCR beta sequences. Researchers reported from a later analysis that most CMV-associated TCR beta chains appeared HLA-restricted.

With 60 Vbeta and 13 Jbeta primers, the PCR was carried out. TCRdb keeps only in-frame clones here, not all; method: immunoSEQ multiplex PCR. Seen here are roughly 52,000 clones, roughly 74% observed once, and the top ten hold roughly 1.5%. The sequence derives from a female donor in good health and CMV-seronegative. Sequenced sample: PBMCs. The chain employs TRBV19 and TRBJ1-1; D is undetermined. The CDR3 bases are TGTGCCACCGAGGGGAACACTGAAGCTTTCTTT. Translating gives CATEGNTEAFF.